This T cell receptor beta chain stems from a study of blood T cell repertoires in COVID-19. The ends lost 5 bases at V and 4 bases at J; junction bases unmatched: 20. Germline V CDR1 and CDR2: SGDLS, YYNGEE. There are 19 residues in the CDR3. Per the authors' pipeline: Quantification of nucleated cells was approximated via reference gene primer amplification. Profiling relied on immunoSEQ multiplex PCR, and the TCRdb table lists in-frame clones only, not all of them. V, J and clone size derive from that table, while D and trimming were established from the DNA sequence. The sample has some 270,000 clones; more than 65% are singletons. Symptom resolution, clearance, or two negative PCRs marked donors in Cohort 3 as recovered.

Source material: PBMCs or T cells enriched from blood (not recorded which). The origin of this receptor is a man in his forties or fifties who had recovered from COVID-19. The chain couples TRBV9 to TRBJ2-3, with 9 nucleotides matching TRBD1. The CDR3 loop is CASSSPALAVGQGPDTQYF. CDR3 sequence (DNA): TGTGCCAGCAGTTCTCCCGCCTTAGCGGTGGGACAGGGCCCAGATACGCAGTATTTT.